The clone carrying this TCR beta chain was picked up a small number of times. Participant age was roughly 18 to 95 years, and participants resided in roughly 25 US areas. Cohort assignment relied on participant-reported clinical history. This sample is drawn from a study of blood T cell repertoires in COVID-19. In the original analysis: From reference gene primer amplification, estimates of nucleated cell counts were derived. Here immunoSEQ multiplex PCR was the method, and the copy in TCRdb shows in-frame clones only, minus some. D and trimming come from the DNA, and the V and J calls and clone size come from that table. The table includes around 150,000 clones, roughly four fifths detected once. The CDR3 has 15 residues. CDR1 is SGHDN and CDR2 is FVKESK in the germline V gene. Trimming took 4 bases from V and 7 from J; bases not matched to a gene: 3.

Sequencing was carried out using PBMCs or T cells enriched from blood (not recorded which). This chain joins TRBV14 and TRBJ2-2, with 13 bases matching TRBD2. The source of this sequence is a man in his fifties or sixties who had recovered from COVID-19. The CDR3 reads CASSRGLAGLGELFF. The CDR3 region has the DNA TGTGCCAGCAGCCGGGGACTAGCGGGGCTCGGGGAGCTGTTTTTT.